A selection of T cell receptor beta chains follows, all from one sample in a study of T-cell memory formation after mild COVID-19. One entry per CDR3 protein, called by TCRdb with MiXCR from the 5' RACE reads. This sample carries fewer than 95,000 distinct CDR3 sequences, less than 15% of them seen once, and the ten largest clones take about 29%. What was sequenced was PBMCs or a T cell subset sorted from them (not recorded which). All receptors come from an adult woman who had mild COVID-19 (a few samples of this study predate the infection). Cell type and time point are not known. Both conserved end residues are part of each CDR3.

TRBV13 CASSPRTGSGGYTF
TRBV7-6 CASSPSGGGQYF
TRBV9 CASSAEGLAGVDEQFF
TRBV6-5 CASRLGGRTEAFF
TRBV27 CASSLGATYEQYF
TRBV11-3 CASSLGGGSNTDTQYF
TRBV5-1 CASSLDPGAGQNTEAFF
TRBV5-6 CASSLTQETQYF
TRBV29-1 CSVEGTVSTDTQYF
TRBV20-1 CSARPGTDNDAPYEQYF
TRBV7-9 CASSTDGTSGGNEQFF
TRBV25-1 CASRSHGYEQYF
TRBV29-1 CSVNEGTGELFF
TRBV6-5 CASSYFSKGNEQFF
TRBV25-1 CASSGGQINYGYTF
TRBV29-1 CSAEMGLAGYTF
TRBV11-2 CASSHLGEGLAPGELFF
TRBV27 CASRDELYGGGEQFF
TRBV11-3 CASSFSGGAYNEQFF
TRBV19 CASSIQGRIYGNQPQHF
TRBV12-3/TRBV12-4 CASSLLQAYEQYF
TRBV24-1 CATSDPLTGGNQPQHF
TRBV27 CASSPHQGAVEAFF
TRBV19 CASSTRDSHNEQFF
TRBV7-3 CASSTGTSGRGYNEQFF
TRBV30 CAWSVRGTYTYNEQFF
TRBV5-1 CASSLDLNSADTQYF
TRBV12-3/TRBV12-4 CASSSRAGGPETQYF
TRBV19 CASSILGTGDNEQYF
TRBV24-1 CATSDLQDGTYEQYF
TRBV10-1 CATTDHGNQPQHF
TRBV9 CASSAYSGLAVRVDEQYF
TRBV7-9 CASIKLGYNEQFF
TRBV4-2 CASSQVSLAGVQGVETQYF
TRBV9 CASNPGGSGTGDYEQYF
TRBV5-4 CASSLVTGQQFF
TRBV12-5 CASGLPLRGIATGELFF
TRBV7-9 CASSFPGPNTEAFF
TRBV9 CASSTTSSGELFF
TRBV12-3/TRBV12-4 CASRFGIHAEAFF
TRBV12-3/TRBV12-4 CASSSGLYNSPLHF
TRBV30 CAWSVRWLEGETQYF
TRBV20-1 CSASGRPFLSYEQYF
TRBV6-5 CASSQDGPRDEQYF
TRBV9 CASSLTPGTGVHNEQFF
TRBV12-3/TRBV12-4 CASKTGENDYGYTF
TRBV4-1 CASSQDQLTGDYEQYF
TRBV4-1 CASSQVPGRDSETQYF
TRBV12-3/TRBV12-4 CGTVNTGELFF
TRBV6-5 CASSYRTGGGYGYTF
TRBV4-1 CASSQVQGAYTGELFF
TRBV27 CASTPSGWDTQYF
TRBV4-1 CASSQDRVSYEQYF
TRBV7-2 CASSPIGADTQYF
TRBV6-6 CASGQLSSGANVLTF
TRBV3-1 CASSQASGDSNGRFF
TRBV5-6 CASSLGTVPPGYTF
TRBV2 CASSDPTEYTGELFF